Listed below are T cell receptor beta chains from one sample, sequenced in a study of naive and memory T cell subsets. TCRdb analysed the 5' RACE reads with MiXCR anew, one entry per CDR3 protein. The sample carries approximately 27,000 distinct CDR3 sequences, under 30% recorded once. The receptors were gathered from a female donor in good health. Each CDR3 is given with its conserved first and last residue. The order of the fields is V gene, D gene, J gene, CDR3 length, clone size, CDR3 protein, CDR3 DNA. The D gene is left open where the match is weak. Not all rows give a size; the values are once, few, many and, for expanded clones, a class.

TRBV5-1	NA	TRBJ2-3	15	NA	CASSLVGGGQDTQYF	TGCGCCAGCAGCTTGGTTGGGGGGGGCCAAGATACGCAGTATTTT
TRBV20-1	NA	TRBJ1-1	16	NA	CSARDPGLGNTDEAFF	TGCAGTGCTAGAGATCCGGGGCTTGGGAACACTGATGAAGCTTTCTTT
TRBV29-1	NA	TRBJ2-5	13	NA	CQVAGTGEETQYF	TGCCAGGTGGCTGGGACGGGGGAAGAGACCCAGTACTTC
TRBV7-2	NA	TRBJ2-5	16	NA	CASSLALSRGQETQYF	TGTGCCAGCAGCTTAGCGCTCTCTAGGGGGCAAGAGACCCAGTACTTC
TRBV11-2	NA	TRBJ2-3	17	medium-sized	CASSLDFGGGRRDTQYF	TGTGCCAGCAGCTTAGATTTTGGGGGCGGCAGGAGAGATACGCAGTATTTT
TRBV24-1	NA	TRBJ2-3	13	few	CATGGEDTDTQYF	TGTGCCACCGGGGGCGAGGACACAGATACGCAGTATTTT
TRBV6-2/TRBV6-3	NA	TRBJ2-7	12	NA	CASSYQVYEQYF	TGTGCCAGCAGTTACCAGGTCTACGAGCAGTACTTC
TRBV14	NA	TRBJ1-1	18	many	CASSQIPFRADLNTEAFF	TGTGCCAGCAGCCAGATACCCTTCCGGGCGGATTTGAACACTGAAGCTTTCTTT
TRBV6-5	NA	TRBJ1-5	13	NA	CASSYSEGRPQHF	TGTGCCAGCAGTTACTCGGAAGGTAGGCCCCAGCATTTT
TRBV6-1	NA	TRBJ2-5	21	many	CASSVDQPAGATGSPGGTQYF	TGTGCCAGCAGTGTGGATCAGCCAGCTGGAGCCACCGGGAGCCCTGGGGGGACCCAGTACTTC
TRBV7-2	NA	TRBJ1-2	12	many	CASSLTRDGYTF	TGTGCCAGCAGCTTAACCAGGGATGGCTACACCTTC
TRBV7-2	TRBD2	TRBJ2-1	15	NA	CASSPPGLAHNEQFF	TGTGCCAGCAGCCCACCGGGACTAGCTCACAATGAGCAGTTCTTC
TRBV6-2/TRBV6-3	TRBD2	TRBJ2-1	15	medium-sized	CASRPSGRFYNEQFF	TGTGCCAGCAGGCCTAGCGGGAGGTTCTACAATGAGCAGTTCTTC
TRBV12-3/TRBV12-4	NA	TRBJ2-5	13	NA	CASRTQEEETQYF	TGTGCCAGCAGAACTCAGGAGGAAGAGACCCAGTACTTC
TRBV10-2	NA	TRBJ1-2	13	many	CASSLDSPGGYTF	TGCGCCAGCAGTCTGGACAGCCCGGGAGGCTACACCTTC
TRBV29-1	NA	TRBJ2-1	12	many	CSVEYSGNEQFF	TGCAGCGTTGAGTATTCGGGTAATGAGCAGTTCTTC
TRBV6-5	TRBD1	TRBJ2-2	13	many	CASSWTGAGELFF	TGTGCCAGCAGTTGGACAGGGGCCGGGGAGCTGTTTTTT
TRBV11-2	NA	TRBJ1-1	18	many	CASSLDLEWSEMNTEAFF	TGTGCCAGCAGCTTAGATCTGGAGTGGTCAGAAATGAACACTGAAGCTTTCTTT
TRBV5-4	TRBD2	TRBJ2-7	16	few	CASSLDPGGGRGEEDF	TGTGCCAGCAGCTTGGACCCCGGGGGGGGGCGCGGAGAGGAGGACTTC
TRBV5-6	TRBD2	TRBJ2-1	15	NA	CASSRTSGNYNEQFF	TGTGCCAGCAGTCGGACTAGCGGAAACTACAATGAGCAGTTCTTC
TRBV11-2	TRBD2	TRBJ2-1	14	NA	CASIGSSGGNEQFF	TGTGCCAGCATAGGCTCTAGCGGGGGGAATGAGCAGTTCTTC
TRBV5-1	TRBD2	TRBJ2-3	13	NA	CASSEAGGDTQYF	TGCGCCAGCAGCGAGGCGGGAGGAGATACGCAGTATTTT
TRBV29-1	TRBD1	TRBJ1-1	13	few	CSGGQGVNTEAFF	TGCAGCGGAGGACAGGGGGTGAACACTGAAGCTTTCTTT
TRBV29-1	NA	TRBJ2-1	15	many	CSVEGTKSSYNEQFF	TGCAGCGTTGAAGGGACCAAGAGCTCCTACAATGAGCAGTTCTTC
TRBV27	TRBD1	TRBJ1-5	15	medium-sized	CASSSRTGVRQPQHF	TGTGCCAGCAGTTCCAGGACAGGGGTTCGTCAGCCCCAGCATTTT
TRBV20-1	TRBD2	TRBJ2-1	16	many	CTSTLAGEGTYNEQFF	TGCACCTCAACCCTAGCGGGAGAGGGGACCTACAATGAGCAGTTCTTC
TRBV5-1	TRBD1	TRBJ1-1	12	medium-sized	CASRGQGKEAFF	TGCGCCAGCCGAGGACAGGGAAAAGAAGCTTTCTTT
TRBV7-9	NA	TRBJ2-1	13	NA	CASSRDLNNEQFF	TGTGCCAGCAGCCGGGACTTAAACAATGAGCAGTTCTTC
TRBV2	NA	TRBJ2-3	12	NA	CASRRSTDTQYF	TGTGCCAGCCGGAGATCCACAGATACGCAGTATTTT
TRBV2	NA	TRBJ2-7	15	NA	CASISPTITTYEQYF	TGTGCCAGCATCAGCCCCACGATAACCACCTACGAGCAGTACTTC
TRBV4-2	NA	TRBJ1-5	15	many	CASSQEAGSSQPQHF	TGTGCCAGCAGCCAAGAAGCCGGGTCTAGTCAGCCCCAGCATTTT
TRBV29-1	TRBD1	TRBJ2-7	14	many	CSVELMGQRYEQYF	TGCAGCGTTGAGCTAATGGGACAGCGCTACGAGCAGTACTTC